This T cell receptor beta chain came from a study of blood T cell repertoires in COVID-19. Looking at the study overall: Acute-phase and convalescent COVID-19 samples originated in the United States, Italy and Spain. PBMCs, B-cell-depleted T cells, or T cells provided the cDNA or gDNA that made up the material.

CDR1 and CDR2 from the germline V gene are MNHEY and SVGEGT. The CDR3 is made up of 18 amino acids. With V trimmed by 5 bases and J by 1 base, 8 bases remained unmatched. The Seattle patients, enrolled during active infection, were followed longitudinally. In the authors' methods: For nucleated cells, counts were estimated from reference gene primer amplification. Assay used: immunoSEQ multiplex PCR; TCRdb lists only in-frame clones, some missing. D and trimming were read from the DNA, whereas the V and J calls and clone size are those reported in that table. This sample has approximately 270,000 clones, with around 88% found just once.

Material: peripheral blood. This TCR was sampled from a woman in her 30s with COVID-19, enrolled during active disease. The chain combines TRBV6-2 or TRBV6-3 with TRBJ2-7; 16 nucleotides match TRBD2. The CDR3: CASSPPGLAGGESYEQYF. CDR3 coding DNA: TGTGCCAGCAGTCCACCGGGACTAGCGGGGGGGGAGTCCTACGAGCAGTACTTC.